A single sample gave rise to the 21 T cell receptor beta chains below, sequenced in a study of T cell responses to AZD1222 COVID-19 vaccine. Only in-frame clones appear in the TCRdb table, and some are missing; sequencing was by immunoSEQ multiplex PCR. The sample holds about 76,000 clones; 60% to 85% are singletons and the top ten take 25% to 30%. This specimen was peripheral blood, taken 28 days after the second dose of the MenACWY control vaccine. Receptor source: an adult who received the MenACWY meningococcal vaccine as a control.

This chain links TRBV12-3 or TRBV12-4 with TRBJ2-2, with a possible D match to TRBD1 (6 bases). V lost 6 bases and J lost 6, with 8 bases in between. The CDR3 runs to 12 residues. This CDR3 is CASSTGSGELFF. The CDR3 DNA reads TGTGCCAGCAGCACAGGGTCCGGGGAGCTGTTTTTT.

This clone has more than one count but fewer than ten. The chain is built from TRBV13 and TRBJ2-2; no clear D gene. The germline V gene encodes CDR1 PRHDT and CDR2 FYEKMQ (reference sequence). The CDR3 totals 16 residues. V dropped 0 bases and J dropped 1 base, with 9 bases sitting between them. As DNA, the CDR3 is TGTGCCAGCAGCTTAGGAGGAATTTGGAACACCGGGGAGCTGTTTTTT. Translating it yields CASSLGGIWNTGELFF.

This clone has more than one count but fewer than ten. The chain combines TRBV11-2 with TRBJ2-3; no firm D call. The germline gives CDR1 SGHAT, CDR2 FQNNGV. CDR3 size: 13 residues. Trimming stripped 5 bases from V and 2 bases from J, with 8 bases between. CDR3 nucleotide sequence: TGTGCCAGCAGCGTATGGACCACAGATACGCAGTATTTT. Translation: CASSVWTTDTQYF.

V gene TRBV6-5 combines with J gene TRBJ2-3, with 11 bases aligning to TRBD1. The CDR3 is made up of 15 amino acids. Germline V CDR1 and CDR2: MNHEY, SVGAGI. The ends lost 6 bases at V and 5 bases at J; junction bases unmatched: 7. In DNA, the CDR3 is TGTGCCAGCAGCACGCGGACAGGGGGCAGAGATACGCAGTATTTT. It encodes CASSTRTGGRDTQYF.

CDR3 in DNA: TGCAGTGCTAACAGGGAACGGGAGCAGTACTTC. Its translation: CSANREREQYF. This chain connects TRBV20-1 to TRBJ2-7, with D perhaps TRBD1 (6 bases). Germline-derived CDR1 and CDR2 are DFQATT and SNEGSKA (reference sequence). V lost 4 bases and J lost 7, with 11 bases in between. There are 11 residues in the CDR3.

V and J are TRBV2 and TRBJ1-5, with D perhaps matching TRBD1 (5 bases). Deletions cut 3 bases from V and 11 bases from J, with 14 bases between. Germline values: CDR1 SNHLY, CDR2 FYNNEI. This CDR3 contains 13 residues. The CDR3 is CASSEWGETAQHF. In nucleotides, the CDR3 is TGTGCCAGCAGTGAGTGGGGGGAGACAGCCCAGCATTTT.

The chain recombines TRBV6-5 with TRBJ1-1; 7 bases agree with TRBD1. With 7 bases clipped from V and 3 bases from J, the junction kept 8 bases outside the gene matches. Germline V gives CDR1 MNHEY, CDR2 SVGAGI. The length of the CDR3 is 14 residues. The CDR3 DNA reads as TGTGCCAGCACTATCGGAACAGGGGACACTGAAGCTTTCTTT. Its protein product is CASTIGTGDTEAFF.

The V gene is TRBV7-2, the J gene TRBJ2-7, with a tentative D call TRBD1 (6 bases). The ends were cut back, 2 bases at V and 6 bases at J, with 17 bases in the middle. Per the germline V gene, CDR1 is SGHTA and CDR2 is FQGNSA. The CDR3 length is 15 residues. CDR3 loop: CASSLPEKQGLEQYF. DNA of the CDR3: TGTGCCAGCAGCTTACCAGAAAAACAGGGCCTCGAGCAGTACTTC.

This chain joins TRBV2 and TRBJ2-2; 7 bases align to TRBD2. This CDR3 spans 16 amino acids. With 5 bases clipped from V and 4 bases from J, the junction kept 10 bases outside the gene matches. In germline, CDR1 is SNHLY, CDR2 FYNNEI. CDR3 amino acids: CASSSHGGGITGELFF. The CDR3, as DNA: TGTGCCAGCAGTTCCCACGGCGGGGGAATCACCGGGGAGCTGTTTTTT.

This chain connects TRBV3-1 (or the pseudogene TRBV3-2) to TRBJ1-2; D ambiguous. This CDR3 region has 14 residues. V lost 0 bases and J lost 5, with 10 bases in between. The V gene's germline CDR1 is LGHDT and CDR2 YNNKEL (reference sequence). The CDR3 coding sequence is TGTGCCAGCAGCCAAGACCTAAACAGTTATGGCTACACCTTC. The encoded protein is CASSQDLNSYGYTF.

The rearrangement uses TRBV4-2 and TRBJ1-4; tentatively, D is TRBD1 (5 bases). In germline, CDR1 is LGHNA, CDR2 YNFKEQ. This CDR3 spans 16 amino acids. Trimming shortened V by 0 bases and J by 4 bases, and 12 bases separated the two germline ends. The CDR3 DNA follows: TGTGCCAGCAGCCAAGATGGCGGGGCGGGTAATGAAAAACTGTTTTTT. Its translation is CASSQDGGAGNEKLFF.

This clone was seen repeatedly, ten times or more. The CDR3 protein is CASSPLSGLLLNGYTF. CDR3 bases: TGTGCCAGCAGCCCGCTTTCCGGGTTGCTCCTTAATGGCTACACCTTC. The chain combines TRBV2 with TRBJ1-2, with no clear D. Germline V CDR1 and CDR2: SNHLY, FYNNEI. Trimming shortened V by 6 bases and J by 6 bases, and 23 bases separated the two germline ends. This CDR3 is built from 16 residues.

V usage is TRBV28 and J usage is TRBJ1-2, with D possibly being TRBD1 (6 bases). Germline CDR1 and CDR2: MDHEN and SYDVKM. V was trimmed by 6 bases and J by 4 bases, leaving 15 bases between them. The CDR3 is made up of 14 amino acids. CDR3 nucleotides: TGTGCCAGCAGCTCGGGGGCTCAATCCTATGGCTACACCTTC. This sequence encodes CASSSGAQSYGYTF.

The V and J genes are TRBV28 and TRBJ2-7, with 9 nucleotides matching TRBD1. Germline V gives CDR1 MDHEN, CDR2 SYDVKM. This CDR3 has 17 amino acids. V shed 2 bases, J shed 6 bases, and the junction held 14 bases outside the gene matches. This CDR3 reads CASSLTWGPGQGSEQYF. The DNA for the CDR3 is TGTGCCAGCAGTTTAACCTGGGGGCCGGGACAGGGATCCGAGCAGTACTTC.

This rearrangement joins TRBV4-2 to TRBJ2-3; perhaps D is TRBD1 or TRBD2 (5 bases each). This CDR3 comprises 17 residues. Germline V gene data show CDR1 as LGHNA and CDR2 as YNFKEQ. The V end was cut by 0 bases, the J end by 4 bases, with 17 bases between. Written as DNA, the CDR3 is TGTGCCAGCAGCCAAGAGGGGCTAGCAGTTTTGCCAGATACGCAGTATTTT. Residues: CASSQEGLAVLPDTQYF.

The rearrangement uses TRBV12-3 or TRBV12-4 and TRBJ2-5; D remains unclear. V dropped 3 bases and J dropped 1 base, with 6 bases sitting between them. There are 13 residues in the CDR3. The CDR3 DNA reads as TGTGCCAGCAGTTTTAAGCCCCAAGAGACCCAGTACTTC. As protein: CASSFKPQETQYF.

The chain employs TRBV19 and TRBJ1-3; D not resolved. This CDR3 is 13 amino acids long. Germline-derived CDR1 and CDR2 are LNHDA and SQIVND (reference sequence). The V gene lost 8 bases and the J gene lost 0 bases, with 8 bases spanning the gap. CDR3 DNA sequence: TGTGCCAGTCTCCCCGGCTCTGGAAACACCATATATTTT. It yields the protein CASLPGSGNTIYF.

The J gene is TRBJ1-5, the V gene TRBV27, with a tentative D call TRBD1 (5 bases). V gave up 2 bases and J gave up 6 bases, with 8 bases separating them. Germline V gene data show CDR1 as MNHEY and CDR2 as SMNVEV (reference sequence). This CDR3 has 13 residues. The CDR3 DNA reads as TGTGCCAGCAGTTTACAAGGGGCTCAGCCCCAGCATTTT. Residues: CASSLQGAQPQHF.

This clone has just one count. The genes are TRBV28 and TRBJ2-1, with 8 positions matching TRBD2. The CDR3 sequence is 18 residues long. Germline V gene sequence: CDR1 MDHEN, CDR2 SYDVKM. V dropped 5 bases and J dropped 5; count of bases not matched to a gene: 17. The CDR3 DNA reads TGTGCCAGCAGTGTTACCGCACTAGCGGCAAAAAACAACAATGAGCAGTTCTTC. Its translation is CASSVTALAAKNNNEQFF.

The rearrangement joins TRBV4-3 to TRBJ1-1, with no clear D. Germline lookup yields CDR1 LGHNA and CDR2 YSLEER. The CDR3 contains 15 residues. Trimming removed 0 bases from V and 3 bases from J, with 11 bases in between. The CDR3 DNA sequence: TGCGCCAGCAGCCAAGAGGGCAGGCCGGACACTGAAGCTTTCTTT. Protein sequence: CASSQEGRPDTEAFF.

V and J are TRBV10-3 and TRBJ1-1; D is ambiguous. CDR1 ENHRY and CDR2 SYGVKD come from the germline V gene. V lost 10 bases and J lost 5, with 11 bases in between. CDR3 length equals 11 residues. The CDR3: CATGLGTEAFF. The CDR3 nucleotides read TGTGCCACCGGACTAGGGACTGAAGCTTTCTTT.